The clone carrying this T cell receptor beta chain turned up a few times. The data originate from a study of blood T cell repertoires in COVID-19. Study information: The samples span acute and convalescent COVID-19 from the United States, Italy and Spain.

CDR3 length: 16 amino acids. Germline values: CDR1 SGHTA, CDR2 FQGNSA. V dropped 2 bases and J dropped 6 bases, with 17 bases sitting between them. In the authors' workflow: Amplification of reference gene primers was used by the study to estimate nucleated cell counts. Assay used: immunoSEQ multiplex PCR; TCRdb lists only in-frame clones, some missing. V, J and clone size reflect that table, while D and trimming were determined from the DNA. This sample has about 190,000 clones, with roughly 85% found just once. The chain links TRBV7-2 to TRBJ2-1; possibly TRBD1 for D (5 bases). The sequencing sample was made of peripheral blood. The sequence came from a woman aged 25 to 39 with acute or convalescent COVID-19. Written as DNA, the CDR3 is TGTGCCAGCAGCTTATCGGGTGTCGCTAGGGGCAATGAGCAGTTCTTC. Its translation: CASSLSGVARGNEQFF.